A selection of T cell receptor beta chains follows, all from one sample in a study of shared clonotypes between healthy human individuals. TCRdb's copy holds only in-frame clones and misses some; the assay was immunoSEQ multiplex PCR. The sample has around 620,000 clones, 95% seen once; the top ten hold approximately 0.11%. The source material was naive CD8+ T cells sorted from blood. These TCRs come from a woman in her 30s in good health. CDR3s include the opening cysteine and the closing phenylalanine or tryptophan. D genes are given only for firm matches. Clone size is not always given. Where it is, it says once, few, many or a class for expanded clones.

J | V | size | D | DNA | CDR3
TRBJ2-7 | TRBV5-1 | . | . | TGCGCCAGCAGCTTGTTCGGGGCCCCTCATTGGGACGAGCAGTACTTC | CASSLFGAPHWDEQYF
TRBJ2-7 | TRBV12-1 | . | . | TGTGCCAGCAGCTTTAGCCTAGCGGGAGTGGGAATGCCCTACGAGCAGTACTTC | CASSFSLAGVGMPYEQYF
TRBJ1-1 | TRBV28 | . | . | TGTGCCAGCAGTTTTACGACAGGAGATAATCAAGCTTTCTTT | CASSFTTGDNQAFF
TRBJ1-1 | TRBV4-1 | . | . | TGCGCCAGCAGCCTAACCGAGGGGACTGAAGCTTTCTTT | CASSLTEGTEAFF
TRBJ2-3 | TRBV11-1 | . | . | TGTGCCAGCAGCTTAGTGGGGCCAGATACGCAGTATTTT | CASSLVGPDTQYF
TRBJ1-5 | TRBV21-1 | . | . | TGTGCCAGCAGCAAGTTTAAGGGTCACAATCAGCCCCAGCATTTT | CASSKFKGHNQPQHF
TRBJ2-7 | TRBV7-9 | once | . | TGTGCCAGCAGCTTACACGGCGAGCAGTACTTC | CASSLHGEQYF
TRBJ1-5 | TRBV5-8 | . | . | TGTGCCAGCAGCTTGGGGGAGGTGCAAATCAATCAGCCCCAGCATTTT | CASSLGEVQINQPQHF
TRBJ2-1 | TRBV11-2 | . | TRBD2 | TGTGCCAGCAGCTTGGGGACTAGCGGGAGCGATGAGCAGTTCTTC | CASSLGTSGSDEQFF
TRBJ2-7 | TRBV28 | . | . | TGTGCCAGCAGTTTACCCAGAGTGAGCTCCTACGAGCAGTACTTC | CASSLPRVSSYEQYF
TRBJ2-7 | TRBV5-4 | . | . | TGTGCCAGCAGCCTAAGCCCCTACGAGCAGTACTTC | CASSLSPYEQYF
TRBJ2-3 | TRBV5-1 | . | TRBD2 | TGCGCCAGCACCCTCCTCTCTGAGCGGGAGGGCCCAGATACGCAGTATTTT | CASTLLSEREGPDTQYF
TRBJ2-7 | TRBV5-1 | . | . | TGCGCCAGCAGCTTAGCGGGCGGCGAGCAGTACTTC | CASSLAGGEQYF